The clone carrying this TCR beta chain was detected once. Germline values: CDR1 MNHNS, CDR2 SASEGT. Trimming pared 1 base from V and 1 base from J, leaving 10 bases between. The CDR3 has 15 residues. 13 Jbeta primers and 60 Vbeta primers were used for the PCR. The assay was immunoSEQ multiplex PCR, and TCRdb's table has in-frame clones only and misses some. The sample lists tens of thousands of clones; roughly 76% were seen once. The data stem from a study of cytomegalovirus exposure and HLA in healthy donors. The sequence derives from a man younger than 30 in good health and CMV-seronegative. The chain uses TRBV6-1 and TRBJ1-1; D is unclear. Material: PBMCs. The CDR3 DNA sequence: TGTGCCAGCAGTGAAGTGGCACCAGAGAACACTGAAGCTTTCTTT. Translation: CASSEVAPENTEAFF.